This record covers a single T cell receptor (beta chain). TCRdb reanalysed the PCR reads using MiXCR and keeps one entry per CDR3 protein. The sample has more than 85,000 distinct CDR3 sequences, roughly half seen once. These data come from a study of CDR3 diversity in severe acne. The CDR3 loop spans 12 amino acids. Trimming pared 9 bases from V and 5 bases from J, leaving 12 bases between. The V gene's germline CDR1 is KGHDR and CDR2 SFDVKD. The source is a male donor with acne. V usage is TRBV24-1 and J usage is TRBJ2-5, with D perhaps matching TRBD1 (6 bases). Sequenced sample: blood. In nucleotides, the CDR3 is TGTGCCACCGGTGGAACAGGGGAGACCCAGTACTTC. Amino acids: CATGGTGETQYF.